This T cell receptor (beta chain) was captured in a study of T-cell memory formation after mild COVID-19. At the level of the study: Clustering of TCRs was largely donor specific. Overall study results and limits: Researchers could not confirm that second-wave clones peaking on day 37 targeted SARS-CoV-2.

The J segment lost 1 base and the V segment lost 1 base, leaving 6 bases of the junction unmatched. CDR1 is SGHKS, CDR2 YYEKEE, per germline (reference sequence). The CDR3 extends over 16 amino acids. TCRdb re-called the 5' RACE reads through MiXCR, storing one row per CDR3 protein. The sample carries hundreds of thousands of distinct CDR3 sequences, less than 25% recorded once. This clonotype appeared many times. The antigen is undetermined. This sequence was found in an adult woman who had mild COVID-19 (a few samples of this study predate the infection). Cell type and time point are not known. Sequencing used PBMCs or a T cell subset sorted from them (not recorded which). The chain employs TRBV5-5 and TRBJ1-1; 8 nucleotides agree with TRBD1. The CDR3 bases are TGTGCCAGCAGCTTGCGGCGACAGGGGTCGAACACTGAAGCTTTCTTT. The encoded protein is CASSLRRQGSNTEAFF.